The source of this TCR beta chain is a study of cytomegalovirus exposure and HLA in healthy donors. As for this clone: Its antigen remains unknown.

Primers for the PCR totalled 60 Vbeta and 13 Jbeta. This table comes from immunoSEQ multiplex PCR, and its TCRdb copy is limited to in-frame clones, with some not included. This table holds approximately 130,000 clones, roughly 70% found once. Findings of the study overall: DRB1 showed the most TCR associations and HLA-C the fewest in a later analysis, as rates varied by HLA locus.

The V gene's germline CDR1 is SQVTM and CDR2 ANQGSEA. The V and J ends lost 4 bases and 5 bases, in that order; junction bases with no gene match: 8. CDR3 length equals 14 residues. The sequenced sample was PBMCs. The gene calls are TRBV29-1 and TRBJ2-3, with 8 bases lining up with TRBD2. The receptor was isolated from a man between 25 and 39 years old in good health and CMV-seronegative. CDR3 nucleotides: TGCAGCGTTGTTATAGCGGGGCGGGTAGATACGCAGTATTTT. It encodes CSVVIAGRVDTQYF.